A selection of T cell receptor beta chains follows, all from one sample in a study of blood T cell repertoires in COVID-19. TCRdb's table, derived via immunoSEQ multiplex PCR, lists solely in-frame clones and lacks some. The sample includes about 100,000 clones, about 89% of them seen just once. Sequencing input: peripheral blood. These receptors were taken from a man aged 50 or older with active COVID-19. The CDR3 runs from the conserved cysteine through the conserved F or W. A D gene is named only where the DNA matches it firmly. Clone size is shown for a subset of rows, as once, few, many or a class of expanded clone.

TGTGCCAGCAGCCAAGATTTGGCCTCGGAGGCCCAGCATTTT	CASSQDLASEAQHF	.	.	TRBV3-1/TRBV3-2	TRBJ1-5
TGCGCCAGCACCACAGGGATTGGGCAACTTGAGCAGTTCTTC	CASTTGIGQLEQFF	.	.	TRBV5-1	TRBJ2-1
TGTGCCAGCAGCTTATCCGGGGGCTACACCTTC	CASSLSGGYTF	.	.	TRBV7-9	TRBJ1-2
TGTGCCAGCAGCCAGGGACTACATAACACCGGGGAGCTGTTTTTT	CASSQGLHNTGELFF	TRBD2	.	TRBV7-8	TRBJ2-2
TGTGCCAGCAGTTGGGCACCGGCTGAAGGGGAGCTGTTTTTT	CASSWAPAEGELFF	.	.	TRBV6-5	TRBJ2-2
TGTGCCAGCAGCTTACCGGGACACCTAGCCTACGAGCAGTACTTC	CASSLPGHLAYEQYF	.	.	TRBV7-9	TRBJ2-7
TGTGCCAGCAGCCCCCGGAGCGGGAGCCACAATGAGCAGTTCTTC	CASSPRSGSHNEQFF	TRBD2	.	TRBV9	TRBJ2-1
TGTGCCAGCAGTTTCCTAACGGAGGCTAACTATGGCTACACCTTC	CASSFLTEANYGYTF	.	.	TRBV6-6	TRBJ1-2
TGTGCCAGCAGCTTAAGTGGGGCAGGGGCCCTAGGGCCTAGTGAGCAGTTCTTC	CASSLSGAGALGPSEQFF	.	.	TRBV7-9	TRBJ2-1
TGTGCCAGCAGCTTGGCCCTGTTAAACACCGGGGAGCTGTTTTTT	CASSLALLNTGELFF	.	.	TRBV5-4	TRBJ2-2
TGTGCCAGCAGCGTAGGTGGGGCCCCCCAAGAGACCCAGTACTTC	CASSVGGAPQETQYF	.	.	TRBV9	TRBJ2-5
TGTGCCAGCTCACTATCAACAGATAGCACAGATACGCAGTATTTT	CASSLSTDSTDTQYF	.	.	TRBV18	TRBJ2-3
TGCGCCAGCAGGGCGGGGTACGAGCAGTACTTC	CASRAGYEQYF	.	.	TRBV5-1	TRBJ2-7
TGCGCCAGCAGCCAAGGGACTAGGAATGAGCAGTTCTTC	CASSQGTRNEQFF	TRBD2	.	TRBV4-1	TRBJ2-1
TGTGCCAGCAGTTTCGGAGGGCCCAGGGAGCAGTACTTC	CASSFGGPREQYF	.	.	TRBV12-3/TRBV12-4	TRBJ2-7
TGTGCCAGTAGTGCCGGGACAGGGAACACCGGGGAGCTGTTTTTT	CASSAGTGNTGELFF	TRBD1	.	TRBV19	TRBJ2-2
TGTGCCAGCAGCTACGACGGGGTTGCGACAGATACGCAGTATTTT	CASSYDGVATDTQYF	.	.	TRBV6-5	TRBJ2-3
TGCGCCAGCAAGCGGGCCGTCGATTCACCCCTCCACTTT	CASKRAVDSPLHF	.	few	TRBV5-1	TRBJ1-6
TGCGCCAGCAGCCCAGGGACACCCTACAATGAGCAGTTCTTC	CASSPGTPYNEQFF	.	.	TRBV5-1	TRBJ2-1
TGTGCCAGTAGTATATTGGGAGGCGAGATAAACACTGAAGCTTTCTTT	CASSILGGEINTEAFF	.	.	TRBV19	TRBJ1-1
TGTGCCAGCAGTGTACGGGAAACTAACTATGGCTACACCTTC	CASSVRETNYGYTF	.	few	TRBV2	TRBJ1-2
TGCAGCGTCAAACCGGGACAGAGCGAGCAGTACTTC	CSVKPGQSEQYF	TRBD1	.	TRBV29-1	TRBJ2-7
TGTGCCACCAGCAGGCAAGTGTACACGAACTCTGGAAACACCATATATTTT	CATSRQVYTNSGNTIYF	.	.	TRBV15	TRBJ1-3
TGTGCCGCAGGAAGGCGGGACTTACCCGGTGCCGGGGAGCTGTTTTTT	CAAGRRDLPGAGELFF	.	.	TRBV19	TRBJ2-2
TGTGCCAGCAGCCCTCGGGGACTACAAGAGGACTATGGCTACACCTTC	CASSPRGLQEDYGYTF	.	.	TRBV5-6	TRBJ1-2
TGCAGCGTTCAAGGACAGGGAAGCAACGAGCAGTACTTC	CSVQGQGSNEQYF	TRBD1	.	TRBV29-1	TRBJ2-7